In this sample, the clone carrying this TCR beta chain turned up a few times. Its specificity is unknown. TCR beta CDR3 regions were amplified from RNA. The primer set for the first-round RT-PCR of the TCR CDR3 was HTBI. From the multiplex PCR reads, TCRdb called clonotypes with MiXCR, one entry per CDR3 protein. This table holds more than 500,000 distinct CDR3 sequences, about 16% found once. The CDR3 length is 16 residues. V was shortened by 5 bases and J by 0 bases, with 15 bases between the two germline ends. The data derive from a study of T cells in Graves' hyperthyroidism and ophthalmopathy. Study observations and caveats: Peripheral blood also featured most of the thyroid clonotypes expanded above 0.001.

This receptor was taken from a young woman with Graves' ophthalmopathy. The chain combines TRBV12-3 or TRBV12-4 with TRBJ2-3; D is perhaps TRBD1 or TRBD2 (5 bases each). The sequenced material came from blood. The CDR3 region is CASSTRRAGSTDTQYF. The CDR3 nucleotides read TGTGCCAGCAGTACCCGCAGGGCGGGTAGCACAGATACGCAGTATTTT.